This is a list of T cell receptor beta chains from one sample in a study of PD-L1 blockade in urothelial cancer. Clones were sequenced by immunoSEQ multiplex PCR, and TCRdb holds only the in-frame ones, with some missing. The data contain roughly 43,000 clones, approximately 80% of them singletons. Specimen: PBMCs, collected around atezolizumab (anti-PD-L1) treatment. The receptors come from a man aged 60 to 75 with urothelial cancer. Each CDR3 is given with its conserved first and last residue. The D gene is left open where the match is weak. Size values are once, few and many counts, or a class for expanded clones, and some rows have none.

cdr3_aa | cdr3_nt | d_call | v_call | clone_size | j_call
CASSSNRAAYEQYF | TGTGCCAGCAGTTCCAACAGGGCAGCCTACGAGCAGTACTTC | NA | TRBV7-2 | NA | TRBJ2-7
CASSWTSGRGSYEQYF | TGTGCCAGCAGTTGGACTAGCGGGAGAGGTAGCTACGAGCAGTACTTC | TRBD2 | TRBV6-6 | once | TRBJ2-7
CASSDVGYQPQHF | TGCGCCAGCAGCGATGTGGGCTATCAGCCCCAGCATTTT | NA | TRBV5-1 | NA | TRBJ1-5
CASIDGQARVTDTQYF | TGTGCCAGCATCGACGGACAGGCACGGGTCACAGATACGCAGTATTTT | TRBD1 | TRBV5-6 | NA | TRBJ2-3
CAWSPGTGFEQYF | TGTGCCTGGAGTCCCGGGACAGGGTTCGAGCAGTACTTC | TRBD1 | TRBV30 | NA | TRBJ2-7
CASSQEMEHEQFF | TGTGCCAGCAGCCAAGAAATGGAGCATGAGCAGTTCTTC | NA | TRBV4-2 | NA | TRBJ2-1
CASTPGLGKDTQYF | TGTGCCAGTACGCCGGGACTGGGGAAGGATACGCAGTATTTT | NA | TRBV19 | NA | TRBJ2-3
CAWRYRGPDYGYTF | TGTGCCTGGAGGTACAGGGGGCCCGACTATGGCTACACCTTC | TRBD1 | TRBV30 | NA | TRBJ1-2
CSVEAGRDEQFF | TGCAGCGTTGAAGCGGGGAGGGATGAGCAGTTCTTC | TRBD2 | TRBV29-1 | few | TRBJ2-1
CATRGGSGSAGETQYF | TGTGCCACCCGGGGGGGGAGCGGGAGTGCAGGGGAGACCCAGTACTTC | TRBD2 | TRBV2 | NA | TRBJ2-5
CSAERGKQFF | TGCAGTGCTGAGCGGGGCAAGCAGTTCTTC | TRBD2 | TRBV20-1 | NA | TRBJ2-1
CASSSGVLGKNTQYF | TGTGCCAGCAGCTCCGGGGTTTTAGGCAAAAATACGCAGTATTTT | NA | TRBV7-2 | NA | TRBJ2-3
CASSPSGTGWTEAFF | TGTGCCAGCAGCCCATCCGGGACAGGATGGACTGAAGCTTTCTTT | TRBD1 | TRBV5-6 | NA | TRBJ1-1
CATTWGERDTEAFF | TGTGCCACCACGTGGGGAGAACGGGACACTGAAGCTTTCTTT | NA | TRBV10-3 | NA | TRBJ1-1
CASSLAGGRRTYEQFF | TGCGCCAGCAGCTTGGCCGGCGGGAGGAGGACGTATGAGCAGTTCTTC | TRBD2 | TRBV5-1 | NA | TRBJ2-1
CASSTTSGVGTDTQYF | TGTGCCAGCAGCACGACTAGCGGGGTCGGCACAGATACGCAGTATTTT | TRBD2 | TRBV9 | NA | TRBJ2-3
CASSFPLGGNNQETQYF | TGTGCCAGCAGTTTCCCCCTGGGGGGGAACAACCAAGAGACCCAGTACTTC | TRBD2 | TRBV28 | NA | TRBJ2-5
CASSLGLGELFF | TGTGCCAGCAGCTTGGGGCTCGGGGAGCTGTTTTTT | NA | TRBV5-4 | few | TRBJ2-2
CSVHKRQIDEKLFF | TGCAGCGTTCACAAGAGGCAGATAGATGAAAAACTGTTTTTT | NA | TRBV29-1 | NA | TRBJ1-4
CASSEVTSGGYEQYF | TGCGCCAGCAGTGAAGTGACTAGCGGGGGTTACGAGCAGTACTTC | TRBD2 | TRBV10-1 | NA | TRBJ2-7
CASSSGHTNYGYTF | TGTGCCAGCAGTTCGGGACACACTAACTATGGCTACACCTTC | NA | TRBV28 | NA | TRBJ1-2
CASGDRVNEKLFF | TGTGCCAGCGGGGACAGGGTTAATGAAAAACTGTTTTTT | TRBD1 | TRBV2 | NA | TRBJ1-4
CASSVELGTSYEQYF | TGTGCCAGCAGCGTCGAACTAGGTACCTCCTACGAGCAGTACTTC | NA | TRBV9 | NA | TRBJ2-7
CASKLLAGGQETQYF | TGTGCCAGCAAACTACTAGCGGGGGGCCAAGAGACCCAGTACTTC | TRBD2 | TRBV28 | NA | TRBJ2-5
CASRPTGNAGELFF | TGTGCCAGCAGACCTACAGGGAATGCCGGGGAGCTGTTTTTT | NA | TRBV5-6 | NA | TRBJ2-2
CASTVRRSGDGELFF | TGTGCCAGCACCGTGCGGAGATCGGGTGACGGGGAGCTGTTTTTT | NA | TRBV6-5 | NA | TRBJ2-2
CASSGRAAGTDTQYF | TGTGCCAGTAGTGGAAGAGCGGCTGGCACAGATACGCAGTATTTT | NA | TRBV19 | NA | TRBJ2-3
CASSPGLAGVGADTQYF | TGTGCCAGCAGCCCCGGACTAGCGGGGGTGGGAGCAGATACGCAGTATTTT | TRBD2 | TRBV5-6 | NA | TRBJ2-3
CASSEGGDNEQFF | TGTGCCAGCAGTGAAGGCGGGGACAATGAGCAGTTCTTC | NA | TRBV6-4 | NA | TRBJ2-1
CATSGTENSPLHF | TGTGCCACCTCCGGGACAGAAAATTCACCCCTCCACTTT | TRBD1 | TRBV7-2 | NA | TRBJ1-6
CASEGQANTEAFF | TGTGCCAGCGAAGGACAGGCAAACACTGAAGCTTTCTTT | TRBD1 | TRBV28 | few | TRBJ1-1
CASSVGQVQETQYF | TGTGCCAGTAGTGTCGGACAGGTTCAAGAGACCCAGTACTTC | TRBD1 | TRBV19 | NA | TRBJ2-5
CASSPYGLWSSYEQYF | TGTGCCAGCAGCCCATACGGACTTTGGAGCTCCTACGAGCAGTACTTC | NA | TRBV7-2 | NA | TRBJ2-7
CASTGQLFSGANVLTF | TGTGCCAGCACGGGACAGCTTTTCTCTGGGGCCAACGTCCTGACTTTC | TRBD1 | TRBV5-4 | NA | TRBJ2-6
CASSVYTDTEAFF | TGTGCCAGCAGCGTTTACACCGACACTGAAGCTTTCTTT | NA | TRBV9 | NA | TRBJ1-1
CACDRGNQPQHF | TGTGCCTGCGACAGGGGTAATCAGCCCCAGCATTTT | TRBD1 | TRBV30 | NA | TRBJ1-5
CAWSPRDRGNYGYTF | TGTGCCTGGAGTCCCCGGGACAGGGGTAACTATGGCTACACCTTC | TRBD1 | TRBV30 | NA | TRBJ1-2
CATQRGANHGYTF | TGTGCCACCCAACGGGGGGCGAACCATGGCTACACCTTC | NA | TRBV7-9 | NA | TRBJ1-2
CASSLESDLNYGYTF | TGTGCCAGCAGCTTAGAAAGCGACTTAAACTATGGCTACACCTTC | NA | TRBV7-6 | NA | TRBJ1-2
CASSLSFPATDTQYF | TGTGCCAGCAGTTTATCCTTCCCCGCGACAGATACGCAGTATTTT | NA | TRBV27 | NA | TRBJ2-3
CASSPGQGSYGYTF | TGTGCCAGCTCACCGGGACAGGGTAGCTATGGCTACACCTTC | TRBD1 | TRBV18 | NA | TRBJ1-2
CASSGDRGTYEQYF | TGTGCCAGCAGTGGGGACAGGGGCACCTACGAGCAGTACTTC | TRBD1 | TRBV2 | NA | TRBJ2-7
CASSQRTGEQQYF | TGCGCCAGCAGCCAAAGGACAGGGGAACAGCAGTACTTC | TRBD1 | TRBV4-1 | NA | TRBJ2-7
CSVDQGGYGYTF | TGCAGCGTTGACCAGGGGGGCTATGGCTACACCTTC | TRBD1 | TRBV29-1 | NA | TRBJ1-2
CASSFDRFSNQPQHF | TGTGCCAGCAGCTTCGACAGATTTAGCAATCAGCCCCAGCATTTT | NA | TRBV11-2 | NA | TRBJ1-5
CASSQGQGDTGELFF | TGTGCCAGCAGCCAGGGACAGGGGGACACCGGGGAGCTGTTTTTT | TRBD1 | TRBV5-4 | once | TRBJ2-2
CASSSSVWQETQYF | TGTGCCAGCAGCTCTTCGGTTTGGCAAGAGACCCAGTACTTC | NA | TRBV6-5 | NA | TRBJ2-5
CASSQQGNEQFF | TGCGCCAGCAGCCAGCAGGGGAATGAGCAGTTCTTC | NA | TRBV5-1 | NA | TRBJ2-1
CASSVKGGEGTDTQYF | TGTGCCAGCAGCGTAAAAGGGGGGGAAGGCACAGATACGCAGTATTTT | NA | TRBV9 | NA | TRBJ2-3
CASSSGSYSWEQYF | TGTGCCAGCAGTAGCGGATCCTATTCCTGGGAGCAGTACTTC | NA | TRBV7-9 | once | TRBJ2-7
CASSQSASQPQHF | TGTGCCAGCAGCCAATCGGCTAGTCAGCCCCAGCATTTT | NA | TRBV16 | many | TRBJ1-5